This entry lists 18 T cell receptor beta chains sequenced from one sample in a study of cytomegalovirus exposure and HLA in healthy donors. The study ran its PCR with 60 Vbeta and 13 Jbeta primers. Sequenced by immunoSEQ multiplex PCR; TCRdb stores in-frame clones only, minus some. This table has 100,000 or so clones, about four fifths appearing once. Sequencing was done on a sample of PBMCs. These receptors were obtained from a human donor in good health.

CDR3 DNA sequence: TGTGCCAGCAGTTTCTCCGGGGGTAGCAGGCCAAATGAGCAGTTCTTC. Translating it yields CASSFSGGSRPNEQFF. The chain links TRBV27 to TRBJ2-1; weak D call: TRBD2 (6 bases). Deletions cut 3 bases from V and 7 bases from J, with 19 bases between. The germline CDR1 and CDR2 sequences are MNHEY and SMNVEV (reference sequence). This CDR3 spans 16 amino acids.

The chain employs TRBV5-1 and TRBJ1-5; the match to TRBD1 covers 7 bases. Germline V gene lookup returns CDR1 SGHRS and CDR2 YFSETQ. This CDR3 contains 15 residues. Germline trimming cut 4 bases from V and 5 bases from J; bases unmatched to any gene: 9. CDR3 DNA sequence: TGCGCCAGCAGCGAACAGGGGCTAACCTATCAGCCCCAGCATTTT. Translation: CASSEQGLTYQPQHF.

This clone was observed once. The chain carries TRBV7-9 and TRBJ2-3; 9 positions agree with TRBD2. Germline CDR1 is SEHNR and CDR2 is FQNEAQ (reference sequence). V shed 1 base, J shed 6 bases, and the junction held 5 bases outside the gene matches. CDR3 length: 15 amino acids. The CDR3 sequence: CASSLGAGGLDTQYF. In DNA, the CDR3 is TGTGCCAGCAGCTTAGGGGCGGGGGGGCTTGATACGCAGTATTTT.

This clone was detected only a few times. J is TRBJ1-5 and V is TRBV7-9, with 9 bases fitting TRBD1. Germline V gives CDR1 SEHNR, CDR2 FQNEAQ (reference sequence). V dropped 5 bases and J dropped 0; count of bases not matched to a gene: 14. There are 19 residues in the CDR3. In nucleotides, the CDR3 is TGTGCCAGCAGCGAGTCGGACAGGGGAGGCCCCTATAGCAATCAGCCCCAGCATTTT. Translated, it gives CASSESDRGGPYSNQPQHF.

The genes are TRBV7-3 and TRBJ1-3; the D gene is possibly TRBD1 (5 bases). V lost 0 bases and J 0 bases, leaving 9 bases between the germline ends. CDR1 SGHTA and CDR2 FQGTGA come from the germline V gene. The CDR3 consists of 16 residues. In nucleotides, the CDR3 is TGTGCCAGCAGCTTAACGGGGGGAGCCTCTGGAAACACCATATATTTT. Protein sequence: CASSLTGGASGNTIYF.

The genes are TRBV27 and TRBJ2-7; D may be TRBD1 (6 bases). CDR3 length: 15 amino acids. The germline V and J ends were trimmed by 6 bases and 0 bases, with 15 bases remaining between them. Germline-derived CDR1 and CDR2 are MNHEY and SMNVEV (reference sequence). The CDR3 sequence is CASRRSFRGSYEQYF. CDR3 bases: TGTGCCAGCAGGCGGAGCTTCAGGGGCTCCTACGAGCAGTACTTC.

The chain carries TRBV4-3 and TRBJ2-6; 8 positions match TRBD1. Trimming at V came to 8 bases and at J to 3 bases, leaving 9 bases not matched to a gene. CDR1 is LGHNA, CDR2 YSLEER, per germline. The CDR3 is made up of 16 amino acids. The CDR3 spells CASGPGTGGGANVLTF. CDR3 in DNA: TGCGCCAGCGGTCCCGGGACAGGCGGTGGGGCCAACGTCCTGACTTTC.

CDR3 coding DNA: TGTACCGGGGGGATCTCTGGAAACACCATATATTTT. Protein sequence: CTGGISGNTIYF. This rearrangement joins TRBV30 to TRBJ1-3; tentatively, D is TRBD1 (5 bases). The CDR3 has 12 residues. CDR1 is GTSNPN and CDR2 is SVGIG in the germline V gene (reference sequence).

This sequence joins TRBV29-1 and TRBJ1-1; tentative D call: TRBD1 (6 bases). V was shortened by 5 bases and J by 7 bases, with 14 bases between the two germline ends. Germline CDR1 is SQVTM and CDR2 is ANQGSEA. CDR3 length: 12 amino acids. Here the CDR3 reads CSVRQEPFEAFF. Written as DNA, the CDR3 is TGCAGCGTTCGACAGGAACCCTTTGAAGCTTTCTTT.

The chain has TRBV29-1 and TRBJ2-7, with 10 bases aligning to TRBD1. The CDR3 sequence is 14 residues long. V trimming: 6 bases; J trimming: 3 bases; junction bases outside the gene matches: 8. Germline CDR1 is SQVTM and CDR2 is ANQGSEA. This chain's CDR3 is CSVELRTGGYEQYF. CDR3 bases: TGCAGCGTCGAACTTAGGACAGGGGGCTACGAGCAGTACTTC.

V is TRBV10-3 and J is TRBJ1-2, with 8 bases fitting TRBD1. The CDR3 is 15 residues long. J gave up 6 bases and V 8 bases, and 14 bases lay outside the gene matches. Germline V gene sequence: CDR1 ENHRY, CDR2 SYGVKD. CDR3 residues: CAIRVGQGDKDGYTF. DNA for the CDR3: TGTGCCATCCGGGTAGGACAGGGAGATAAGGATGGCTACACCTTC.

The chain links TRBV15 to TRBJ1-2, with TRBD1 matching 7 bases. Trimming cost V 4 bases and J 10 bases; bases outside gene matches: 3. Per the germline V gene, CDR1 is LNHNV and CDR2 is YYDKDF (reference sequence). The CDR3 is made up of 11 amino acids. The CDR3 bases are TGTGCCACCAGCACCACAGGGGCCTACACCTTC. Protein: CATSTTGAYTF.

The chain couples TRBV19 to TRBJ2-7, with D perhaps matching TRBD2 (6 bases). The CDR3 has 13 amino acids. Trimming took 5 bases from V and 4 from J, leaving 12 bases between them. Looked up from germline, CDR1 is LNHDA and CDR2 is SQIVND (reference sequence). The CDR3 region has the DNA TGTGCCAGTAGTGTGGGGGGTTCTTACGAGCAGTACTTC. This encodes CASSVGGSYEQYF.

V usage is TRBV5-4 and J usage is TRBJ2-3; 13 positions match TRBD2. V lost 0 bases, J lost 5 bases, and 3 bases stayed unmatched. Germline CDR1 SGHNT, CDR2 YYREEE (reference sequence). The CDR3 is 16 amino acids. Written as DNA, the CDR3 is TGTGCCAGCAGCTTGGGCGGGACTAGCGGGGTAGATACGCAGTATTTT. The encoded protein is CASSLGGTSGVDTQYF.

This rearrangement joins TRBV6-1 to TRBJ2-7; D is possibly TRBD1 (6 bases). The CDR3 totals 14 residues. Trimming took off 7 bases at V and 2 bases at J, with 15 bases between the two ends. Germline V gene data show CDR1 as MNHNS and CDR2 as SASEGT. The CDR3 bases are TGTGCCAGCACTCGGGGCCAGGGGCCCTACGAGCAGTACTTC. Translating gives CASTRGQGPYEQYF.

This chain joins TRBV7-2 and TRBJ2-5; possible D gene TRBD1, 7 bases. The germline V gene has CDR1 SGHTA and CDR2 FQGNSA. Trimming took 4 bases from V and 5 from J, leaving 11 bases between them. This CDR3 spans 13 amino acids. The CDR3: CASSYPGGETQYF. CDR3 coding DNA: TGTGCCAGCAGCTACCCAGGGGGGGAGACCCAGTACTTC.

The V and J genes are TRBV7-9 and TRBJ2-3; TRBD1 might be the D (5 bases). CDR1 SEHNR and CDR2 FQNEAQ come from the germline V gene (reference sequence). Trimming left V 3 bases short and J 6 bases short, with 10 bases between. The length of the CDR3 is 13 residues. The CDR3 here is CASSFGGADTQYF. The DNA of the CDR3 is TGTGCCAGCAGCTTTGGTGGGGCCGATACGCAGTATTTT. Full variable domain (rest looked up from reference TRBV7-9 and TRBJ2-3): DTGVSQNPRHKITKRGQNVTFRCDPISEHNRLYWYRQTLGQGPEFLTYFQNEAQLEKSRLLSDRFSAERPKGSFSTLEIQRTEQGDSAMYLCASSFGGADTQYFGPGTRLTVL.

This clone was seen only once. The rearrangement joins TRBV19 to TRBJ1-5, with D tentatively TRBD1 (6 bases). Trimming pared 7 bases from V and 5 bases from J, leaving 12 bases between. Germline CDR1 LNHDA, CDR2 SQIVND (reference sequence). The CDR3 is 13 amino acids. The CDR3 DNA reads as TGTGCCAGTAAGGTCGCAGGGGATCAGCCCCAGCATTTT. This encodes CASKVAGDQPQHF.